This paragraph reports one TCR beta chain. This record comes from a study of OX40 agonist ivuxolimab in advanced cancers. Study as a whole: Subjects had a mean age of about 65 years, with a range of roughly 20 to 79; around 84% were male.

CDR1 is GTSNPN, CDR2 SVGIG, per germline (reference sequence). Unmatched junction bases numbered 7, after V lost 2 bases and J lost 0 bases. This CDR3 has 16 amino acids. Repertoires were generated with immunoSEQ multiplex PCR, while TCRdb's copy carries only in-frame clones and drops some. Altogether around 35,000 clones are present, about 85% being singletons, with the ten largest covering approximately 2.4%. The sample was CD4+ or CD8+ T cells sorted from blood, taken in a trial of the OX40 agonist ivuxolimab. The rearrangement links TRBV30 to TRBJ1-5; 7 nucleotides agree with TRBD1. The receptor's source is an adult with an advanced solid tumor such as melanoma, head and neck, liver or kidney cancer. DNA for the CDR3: TGTGCCTGGAGTCCAGGGGGGGGTTATAGCAATCAGCCCCAGCATTTT. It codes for CAWSPGGGYSNQPQHF.